This T cell receptor beta chain was sequenced for a study of T cell repertoires in cytomegalovirus infection. About this clonotype: Antigen specificity is unknown.

TCRdb passed the reads through MiXCR, listing each CDR3 protein once. Of roughly 500,000 distinct CDR3 sequences listed, roughly 42% are singletons. V gave up 4 bases and J gave up 1 base, with 10 bases separating them. Per germline, CDR1 SGHVS and CDR2 FNYEAQ. CDR3 length equals 14 residues. This receptor was obtained from a human donor in good health (CMV status not recorded). Some clones in this sample may be carry-over from other donors' samples. The chain employs TRBV7-6 and TRBJ1-1; TRBD1 might be the D (6 bases). Source: cultured PBMCs, taken from culture after CMV antigen stimulation. CDR3 DNA: TGTGCCAGCAGCTACATGACAGGGAACACTGAAGCTTTCTTT. Protein product: CASSYMTGNTEAFF.